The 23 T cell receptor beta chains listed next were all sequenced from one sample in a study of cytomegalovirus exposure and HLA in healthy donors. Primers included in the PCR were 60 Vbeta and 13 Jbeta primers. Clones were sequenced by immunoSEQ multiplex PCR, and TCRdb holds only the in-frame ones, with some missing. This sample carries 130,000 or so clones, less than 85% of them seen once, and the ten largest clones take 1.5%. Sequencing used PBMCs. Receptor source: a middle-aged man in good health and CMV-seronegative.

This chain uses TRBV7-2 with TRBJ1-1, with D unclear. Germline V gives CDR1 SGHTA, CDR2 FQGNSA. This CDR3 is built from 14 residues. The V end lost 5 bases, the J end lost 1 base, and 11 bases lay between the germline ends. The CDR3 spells CASSQLRQNTEAFF. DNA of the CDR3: TGTGCCAGCAGCCAGCTGCGACAGAACACTGAAGCTTTCTTT. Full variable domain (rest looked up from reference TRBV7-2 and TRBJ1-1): GAGVSQSPSNKVTEKGKDVELRCDPISGHTALYWYRQSLGQGLEFLIYFQGNSAPDKSGLPSDRFSAERTGGSVSTLTIQRTQQEDSAVYLCASSQLRQNTEAFFGQGTRLTVV.

In DNA form, the CDR3 reads TGCGCCAGCAGCCCGGCTGGGGGAGGTGGCACAGATACGCAGTATTTT. It yields the protein CASSPAGGGGTDTQYF. V is TRBV5-1 and J is TRBJ2-3; maybe TRBD2 (6 bases). Between the trimmed V and J ends, which lost 4 bases and 1 base, there was a span of 16 bases. Per the germline V gene, CDR1 is SGHRS and CDR2 is YFSETQ. The CDR3 loop spans 16 amino acids.

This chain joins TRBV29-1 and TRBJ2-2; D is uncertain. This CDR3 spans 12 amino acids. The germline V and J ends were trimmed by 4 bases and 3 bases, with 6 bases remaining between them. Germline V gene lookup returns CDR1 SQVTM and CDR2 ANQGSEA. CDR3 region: CSVGLYTGELFF. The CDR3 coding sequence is TGCAGCGTTGGACTTTACACCGGGGAGCTGTTTTTT.

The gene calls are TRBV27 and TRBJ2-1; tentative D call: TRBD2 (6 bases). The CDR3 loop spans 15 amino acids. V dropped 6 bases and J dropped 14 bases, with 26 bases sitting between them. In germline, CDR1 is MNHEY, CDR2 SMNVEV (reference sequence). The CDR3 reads CASSFTGTPRSKEFF. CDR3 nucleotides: TGTGCCAGCAGCTTTACCGGGACTCCTCGCTCAAAAGAGTTCTTC.

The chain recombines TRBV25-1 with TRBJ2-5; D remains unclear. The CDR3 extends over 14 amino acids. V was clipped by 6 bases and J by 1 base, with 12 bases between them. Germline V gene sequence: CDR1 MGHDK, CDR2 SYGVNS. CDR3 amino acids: CASSPLGSQETQYF. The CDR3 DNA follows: TGTGCCAGCAGCCCCCTGGGCAGCCAAGAGACCCAGTACTTC.

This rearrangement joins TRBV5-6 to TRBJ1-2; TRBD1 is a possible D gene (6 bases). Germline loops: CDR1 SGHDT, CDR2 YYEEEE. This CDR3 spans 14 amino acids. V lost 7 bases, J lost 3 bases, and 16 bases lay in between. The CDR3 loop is CASRRVPGDYGYTF. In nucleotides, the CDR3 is TGTGCCAGCCGACGAGTACCAGGGGACTATGGCTACACCTTC.

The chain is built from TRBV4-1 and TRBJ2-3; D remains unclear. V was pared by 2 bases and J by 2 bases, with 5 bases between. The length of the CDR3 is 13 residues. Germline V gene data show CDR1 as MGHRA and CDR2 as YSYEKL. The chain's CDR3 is CASSQPNTDTQYF. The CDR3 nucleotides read TGCGCCAGCAGCCAACCAAACACAGATACGCAGTATTTT.

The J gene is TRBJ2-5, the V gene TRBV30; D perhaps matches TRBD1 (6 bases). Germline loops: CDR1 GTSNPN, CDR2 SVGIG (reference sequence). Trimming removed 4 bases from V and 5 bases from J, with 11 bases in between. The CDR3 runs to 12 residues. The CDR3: CAWNLGAETQYF. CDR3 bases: TGTGCCTGGAACTTGGGGGCTGAGACCCAGTACTTC.

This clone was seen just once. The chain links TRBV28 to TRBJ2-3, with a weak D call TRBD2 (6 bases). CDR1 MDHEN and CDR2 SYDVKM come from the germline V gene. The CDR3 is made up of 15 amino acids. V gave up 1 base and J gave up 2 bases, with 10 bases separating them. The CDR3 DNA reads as TGTGCCAGCAGTTTATCAGCGGACTACACAGATACGCAGTATTTT. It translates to CASSLSADYTDTQYF.

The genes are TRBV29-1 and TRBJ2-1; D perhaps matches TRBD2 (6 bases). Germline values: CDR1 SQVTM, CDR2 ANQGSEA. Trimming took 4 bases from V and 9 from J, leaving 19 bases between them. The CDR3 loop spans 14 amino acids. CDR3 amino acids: CSVGPMAEAGEQFF. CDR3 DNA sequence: TGCAGCGTTGGGCCCATGGCCGAAGCGGGTGAGCAGTTCTTC.

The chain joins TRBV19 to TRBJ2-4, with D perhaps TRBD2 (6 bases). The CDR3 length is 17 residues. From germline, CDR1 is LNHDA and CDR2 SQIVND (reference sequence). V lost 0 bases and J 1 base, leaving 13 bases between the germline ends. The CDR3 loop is CASSIDLLAFAKNIQYF. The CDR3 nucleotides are TGTGCCAGTAGTATAGATCTCCTAGCGTTTGCCAAAAACATTCAGTACTTC.

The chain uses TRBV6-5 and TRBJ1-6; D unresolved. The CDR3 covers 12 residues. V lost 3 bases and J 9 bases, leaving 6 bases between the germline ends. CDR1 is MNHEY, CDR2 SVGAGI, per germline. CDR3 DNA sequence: TGTGCCAGCAGTTATCGGAGTTCACCCCTCCACTTT. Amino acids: CASSYRSSPLHF.

In DNA form, the CDR3 reads TGTGCCAGCAGCTTAGAGGGGGTTGAGCAGTTCTTC. Its translation: CASSLEGVEQFF. The V and J genes are TRBV13 and TRBJ2-1, with D tentatively TRBD1 (6 bases). This CDR3 comprises 12 residues. Trimming took 1 base from V and 9 from J, leaving 7 bases between them. Germline V lookup: CDR1 PRHDT, CDR2 FYEKMQ (reference sequence). Combining the CDR3 with reference TRBV13 and TRBJ2-1 gives the whole variable domain AAGVIQSPRHLIKEKRETATLKCYPIPRHDTVYWYQQGPGQDPQFLISFYEKMQSDKGSIPDRFSAQQFSDYHSELNMSSLELGDSALYFCASSLEGVEQFFGPGTRLTVL.

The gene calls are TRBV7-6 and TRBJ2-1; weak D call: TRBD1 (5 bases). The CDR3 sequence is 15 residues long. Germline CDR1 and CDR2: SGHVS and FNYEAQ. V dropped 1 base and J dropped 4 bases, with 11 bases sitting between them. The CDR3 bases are TGTGCCAGCAGCTTAGTGGCAGGGTCTTACAATGAGCAGTTCTTC. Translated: CASSLVAGSYNEQFF.

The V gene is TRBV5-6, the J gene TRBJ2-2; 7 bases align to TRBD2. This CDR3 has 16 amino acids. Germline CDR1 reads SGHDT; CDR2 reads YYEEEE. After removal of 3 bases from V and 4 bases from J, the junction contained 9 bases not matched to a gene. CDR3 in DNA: TGTGCCAGCAGCTGGGGAGGGTCGGGGAGCACCGGGGAGCTGTTTTTT. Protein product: CASSWGGSGSTGELFF. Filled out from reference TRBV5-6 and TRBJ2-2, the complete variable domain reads DAGVTQSPTHLIKTRGQQVTLRCSPKSGHDTVSWYQQALGQGPQFIFQYYEEEERQRGNFPDRFSGHQFPNYSSELNVNALLLGDSALYLCASSWGGSGSTGELFFGEGSRLTVL.

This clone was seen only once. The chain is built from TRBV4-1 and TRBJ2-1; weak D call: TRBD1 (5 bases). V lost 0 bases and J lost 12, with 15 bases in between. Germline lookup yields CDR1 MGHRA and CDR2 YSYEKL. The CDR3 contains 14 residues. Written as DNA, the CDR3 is TGCGCCAGCAGCCAAGATAGGACCCTCCAGGGGCAGTTCTTC. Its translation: CASSQDRTLQGQFF.

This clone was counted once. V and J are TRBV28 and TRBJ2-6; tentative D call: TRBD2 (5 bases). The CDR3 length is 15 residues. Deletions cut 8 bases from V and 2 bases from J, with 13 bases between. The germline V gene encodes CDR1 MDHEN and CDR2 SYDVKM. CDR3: CASRNSEAGANVLTF. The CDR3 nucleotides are TGTGCCAGCCGGAATAGCGAAGCTGGGGCCAACGTCCTGACTTTC.

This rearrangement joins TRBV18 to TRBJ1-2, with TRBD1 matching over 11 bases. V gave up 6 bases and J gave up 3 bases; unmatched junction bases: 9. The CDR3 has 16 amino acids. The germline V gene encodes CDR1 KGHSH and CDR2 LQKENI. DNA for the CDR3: TGTGCCAGCTCGTCAGGCCGGGGACAGGGGGACTATGGCTACACCTTC. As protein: CASSSGRGQGDYGYTF. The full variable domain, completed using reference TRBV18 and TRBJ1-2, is NAGVMQNPRHLVRRRGQEARLRCSPMKGHSHVYWYRQLPEEGLKFMVYLQKENIIDESGMPKERFSAEFPKEGPSILRIQQVVRGDSAAYFCASSSGRGQGDYGYTFGSGTRLTVV.

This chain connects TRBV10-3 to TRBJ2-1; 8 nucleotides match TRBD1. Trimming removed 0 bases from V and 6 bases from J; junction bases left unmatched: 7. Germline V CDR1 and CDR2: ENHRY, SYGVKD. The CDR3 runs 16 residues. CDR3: CAISESTGETSNEQFF. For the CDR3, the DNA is TGTGCCATCAGTGAGTCGACAGGGGAGACGAGCAATGAGCAGTTCTTC.

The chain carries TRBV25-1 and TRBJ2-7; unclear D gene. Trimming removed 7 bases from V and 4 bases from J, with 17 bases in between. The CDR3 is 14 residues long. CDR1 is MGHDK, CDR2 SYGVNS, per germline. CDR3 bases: TGTGCCAGCACCGAATCTGGTAGTGGTTACGAGCAGTACTTC. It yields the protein CASTESGSGYEQYF.

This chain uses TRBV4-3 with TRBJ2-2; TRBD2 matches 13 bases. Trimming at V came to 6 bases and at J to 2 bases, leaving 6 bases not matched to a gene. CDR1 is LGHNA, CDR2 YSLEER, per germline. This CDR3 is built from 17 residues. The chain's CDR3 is CASRSRLAGGNTGELFF. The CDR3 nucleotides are TGCGCCAGCAGAAGCAGACTAGCGGGGGGCAACACCGGGGAGCTGTTTTTT.

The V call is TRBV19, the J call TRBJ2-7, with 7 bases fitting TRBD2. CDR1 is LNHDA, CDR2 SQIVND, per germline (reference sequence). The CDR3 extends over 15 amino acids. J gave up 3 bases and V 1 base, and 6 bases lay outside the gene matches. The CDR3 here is CASSIGGGHVYEQYF. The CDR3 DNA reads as TGTGCCAGTAGTATAGGGGGAGGGCATGTCTACGAGCAGTACTTC.

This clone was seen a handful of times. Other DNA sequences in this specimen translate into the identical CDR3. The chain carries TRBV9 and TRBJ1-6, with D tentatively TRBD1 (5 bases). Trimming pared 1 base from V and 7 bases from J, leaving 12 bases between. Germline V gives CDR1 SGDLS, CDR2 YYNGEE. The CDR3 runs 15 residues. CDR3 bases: TGTGCCAGCAGCGTACGGGGGGGAGAGAATTCACCCCTCCACTTT. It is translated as CASSVRGGENSPLHF.